The following is a TCR beta chain sequence with its context. The record originates from a study of blood T cell repertoires in COVID-19. The wider study: Sites in the United States, Italy and Spain provided acute and convalescent COVID-19 samples. Sample material is recorded as cDNA or gDNA derived from T cells, B-cell-depleted T cells, or PBMCs.

The authors' processing: Reference gene primer amplification gave estimated nucleated cell counts. The repertoire was sequenced with immunoSEQ multiplex PCR; TCRdb's copy has only in-frame clones and lacks some. V and J calls and clone size are given by that table; D and trimming were obtained from the DNA. There are around 90,000 clones in the sample; 85% to 95% occur only once, and roughly 6.4% lies in the top ten. After removal of 0 bases from V and 3 bases from J, the junction contained 12 bases not matched to a gene. CDR1 is SEHNR and CDR2 is FQNEAQ in the germline V gene (reference sequence). The CDR3 spans 18 residues.

The chain links TRBV7-9 to TRBJ1-2, with 8 bases matching TRBD1. Sequencing used peripheral blood. The TCR sequence derives from a woman between 55 and 75 years old with active COVID-19. Here the CDR3 reads CASSLAVSVTGDYYGYTF. The CDR3 DNA reads as TGTGCCAGCAGCTTAGCGGTCTCTGTGACAGGGGACTACTATGGCTACACCTTC.